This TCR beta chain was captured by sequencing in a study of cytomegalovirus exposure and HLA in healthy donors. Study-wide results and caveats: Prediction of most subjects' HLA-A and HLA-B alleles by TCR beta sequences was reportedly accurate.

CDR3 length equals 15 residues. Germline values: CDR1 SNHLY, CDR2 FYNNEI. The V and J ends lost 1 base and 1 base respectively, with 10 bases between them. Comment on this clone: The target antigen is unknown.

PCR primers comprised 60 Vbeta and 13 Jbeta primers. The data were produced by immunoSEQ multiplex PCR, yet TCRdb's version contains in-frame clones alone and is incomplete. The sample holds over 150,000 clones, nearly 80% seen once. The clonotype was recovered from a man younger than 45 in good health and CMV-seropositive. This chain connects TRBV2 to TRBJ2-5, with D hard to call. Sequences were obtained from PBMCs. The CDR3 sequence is CASSEGQAPQETQYF. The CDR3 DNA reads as TGTGCCAGCAGTGAAGGGCAGGCACCCCAAGAGACCCAGTACTTC.